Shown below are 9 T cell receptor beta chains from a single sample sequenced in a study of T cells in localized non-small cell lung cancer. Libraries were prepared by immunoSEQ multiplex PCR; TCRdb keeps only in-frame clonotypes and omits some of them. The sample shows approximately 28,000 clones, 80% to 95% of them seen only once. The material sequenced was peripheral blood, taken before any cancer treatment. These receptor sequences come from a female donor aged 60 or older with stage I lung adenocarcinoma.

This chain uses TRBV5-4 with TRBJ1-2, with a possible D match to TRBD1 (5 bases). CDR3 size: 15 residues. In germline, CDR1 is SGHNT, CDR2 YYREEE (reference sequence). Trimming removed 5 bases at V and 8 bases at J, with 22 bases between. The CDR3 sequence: CASSQKWGQMGGYTF. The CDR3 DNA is TGTGCCAGCAGTCAAAAGTGGGGCCAGATGGGCGGCTACACCTTC.

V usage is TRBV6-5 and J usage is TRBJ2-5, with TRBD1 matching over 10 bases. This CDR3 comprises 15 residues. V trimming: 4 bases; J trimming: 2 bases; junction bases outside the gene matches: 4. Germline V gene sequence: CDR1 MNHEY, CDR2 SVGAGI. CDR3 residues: CASSSTGGYQETQYF. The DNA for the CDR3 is TGTGCCAGCAGTTCGACAGGGGGCTATCAAGAGACCCAGTACTTC.

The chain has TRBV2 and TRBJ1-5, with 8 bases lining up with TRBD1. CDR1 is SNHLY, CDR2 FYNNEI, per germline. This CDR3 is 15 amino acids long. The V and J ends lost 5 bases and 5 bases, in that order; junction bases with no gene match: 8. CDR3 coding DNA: TGTGCCAGCAGTCCCGGGACAGGCAATTATCAGCCCCAGCATTTT. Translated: CASSPGTGNYQPQHF.

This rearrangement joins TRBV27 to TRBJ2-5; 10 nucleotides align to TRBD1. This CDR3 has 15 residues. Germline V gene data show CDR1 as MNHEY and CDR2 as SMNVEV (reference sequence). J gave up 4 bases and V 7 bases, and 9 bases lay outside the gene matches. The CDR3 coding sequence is TGTGCCAGCAACCGTAGGGGGACAGGGGCAGAGACCCAGTACTTC. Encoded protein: CASNRRGTGAETQYF.

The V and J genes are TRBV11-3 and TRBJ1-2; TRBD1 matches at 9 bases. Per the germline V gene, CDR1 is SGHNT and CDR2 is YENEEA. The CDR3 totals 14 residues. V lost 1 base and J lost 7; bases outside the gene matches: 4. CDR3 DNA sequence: TGTGCCAGCAGCTTAGGACCGGGACAGGGTGGCTACACCTTC. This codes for CASSLGPGQGGYTF. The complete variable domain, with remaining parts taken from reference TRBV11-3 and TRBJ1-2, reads EAGVVQSPRYKIIEKKQPVAFWCNPISGHNTLYWYLQNLGQGPELLIRYENEEAVDDSQLPKDRFSAERLKGVDSTLKIQPAELGDSAVYLCASSLGPGQGGYTFGSGTRLTVV.

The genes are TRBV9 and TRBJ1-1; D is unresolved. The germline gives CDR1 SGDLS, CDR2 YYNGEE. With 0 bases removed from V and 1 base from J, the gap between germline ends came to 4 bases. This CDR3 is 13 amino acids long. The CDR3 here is CASSVEPNTEAFF. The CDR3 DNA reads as TGTGCCAGCAGCGTAGAACCGAACACTGAAGCTTTCTTT.

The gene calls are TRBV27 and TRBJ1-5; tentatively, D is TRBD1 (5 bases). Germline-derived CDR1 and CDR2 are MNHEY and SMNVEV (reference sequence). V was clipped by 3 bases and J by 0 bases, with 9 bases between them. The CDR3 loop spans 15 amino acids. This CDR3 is CASSFQGGSNQPQHF. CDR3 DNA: TGTGCCAGCAGTTTCCAGGGCGGTAGCAATCAGCCCCAGCATTTT.

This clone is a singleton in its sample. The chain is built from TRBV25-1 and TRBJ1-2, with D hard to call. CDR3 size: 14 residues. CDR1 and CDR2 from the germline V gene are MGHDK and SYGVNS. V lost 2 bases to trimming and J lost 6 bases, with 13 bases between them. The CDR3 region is CASSEPGEGNGYTF. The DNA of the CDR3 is TGTGCCAGCAGTGAACCCGGGGAGGGAAATGGCTACACCTTC.

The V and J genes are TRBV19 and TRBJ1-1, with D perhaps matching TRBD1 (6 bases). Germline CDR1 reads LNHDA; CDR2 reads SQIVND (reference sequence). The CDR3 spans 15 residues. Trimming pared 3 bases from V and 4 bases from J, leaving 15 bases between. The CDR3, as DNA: TGTGCCAGTAGTATTGATTGGGGGCATGGCACTGAAGCTTTCTTT. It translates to CASSIDWGHGTEAFF.